This T cell receptor beta chain originates from a study of blood T cells in healthy people across ages. This clonotype came up a few times. Per-sample yields of isolated PBMCs were at least 6 million. The second PCR ran about 6 to 11 cycles with a sample-barcoded 5' primer and J-beta primers. Via MiXCR, TCRdb re-called the 5' RACE reads, giving one row per CDR3 protein. The table has roughly 1.5 million distinct CDR3 sequences, 42% seen once. Sample: blood. The receptor was isolated from a woman younger than 35 in good health.

The CDR3 DNA reads TGTGCCAGCAGGGAGGAGGTGTTTTCTAACTATGGCTACACCTTC. This encodes CASREEVFSNYGYTF. The chain couples TRBV12-3 or TRBV12-4 to TRBJ1-2; D is undetermined. Trimming left V 6 bases short and J 0 bases short, with 14 bases between. The CDR3 covers 15 residues.